This T cell receptor (beta chain) was retrieved from a study of Graves' ophthalmopathy and Graves' hyperthyroidism. Germline-derived CDR1 and CDR2 are SNHLY and FYNNEI. The V segment lost 8 bases and the J segment 6 bases; nucleotides outside the gene matches: 6. This CDR3 spans 12 amino acids. Using RNA transcripts, the TCR beta CDR3 regions were amplified. RT-PCR with HTBI primers came first, then second-round multiplex PCR. Each CDR3 protein gets one entry after TCRdb re-called the multiplex PCR reads with MiXCR. The data contain more than 1,000,000 distinct CDR3 sequences, approximately 35% of them singletons.

The gene calls are TRBV2 and TRBJ2-7, with 8 bases fitting TRBD1. Sequencing used peripheral blood or thyroid tissue (not recorded which). The receptor was isolated from an adult man with Graves' hyperthyroidism. The CDR3 DNA is TGTGCCAGCGAGAGGGACAGGCGCGAGCAGTACTTC. Translation gives CASERDRREQYF.